This T cell receptor (beta chain) was profiled in a study of monozygotic twins with inflammatory bowel disease. Following a re-call of the 5' RACE reads, TCRdb has one entry per CDR3 protein and lacks DNA. This table lists 300,000 to 350,000 distinct CDR3 sequences. Sequencing used blood. The receptor comes from a human donor with ulcerative colitis or Crohn's disease, or a healthy co-twin of an affected twin (not recorded which).

The CDR3: CATSRDRGLRETQYF. The chain recombines TRBV15 with TRBJ2-5; TCRdb designates TRBD1, a call that cannot be tested without DNA. Germline CDR1 and CDR2: LNHNV and YYDKDF (reference sequence). This CDR3 has 15 amino acids.